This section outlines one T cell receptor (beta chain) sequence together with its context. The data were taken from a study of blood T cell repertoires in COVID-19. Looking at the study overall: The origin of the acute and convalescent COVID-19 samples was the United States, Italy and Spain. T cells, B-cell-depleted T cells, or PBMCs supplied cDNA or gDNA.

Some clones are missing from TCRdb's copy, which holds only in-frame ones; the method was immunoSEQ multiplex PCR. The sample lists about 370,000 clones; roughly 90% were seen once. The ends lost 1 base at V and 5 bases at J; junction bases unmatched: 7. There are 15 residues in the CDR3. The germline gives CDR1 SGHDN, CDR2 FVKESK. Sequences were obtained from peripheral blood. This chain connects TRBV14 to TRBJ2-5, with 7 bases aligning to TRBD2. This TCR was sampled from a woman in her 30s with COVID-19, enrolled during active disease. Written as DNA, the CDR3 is TGTGCCAGCAGCCAAGGAACCAGCGGGGACGAGACCCAGTACTTC. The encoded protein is CASSQGTSGDETQYF.